One sample yielded the 22 T cell receptor beta chains listed below, sequenced in a study of CD8 T cells in ankylosing spondylitis. TCRdb reprocessed the 5' RACE reads with MiXCR, giving one entry per CDR3 protein. The sample comprises under 450,000 distinct CDR3 sequences, under 20% of which are singletons, and just over 1% rests with the top ten. General study results and limits: Ankylosing spondylitis blood appeared to carry a characteristic TCR beta motif of roughly eight highly homologous variants.

Antigen specificity for these receptors is unknown. What was sequenced was blood, either unsorted or a sorted T cell fraction (not recorded which). The receptors come from a male donor with ankylosing spondylitis.

The sample holds a few counts of this clonotype. The CDR3 protein is CATSGADRGQDEQFF. Here the CDR3 DNA reads TGTGCCACCAGTGGGGCGGACAGGGGGCAGGATGAGCAGTTCTTC. V gene TRBV24-1 combines with J gene TRBJ2-1, with 11 nucleotides matching TRBD1. With 5 bases clipped from V and 8 bases from J, the junction kept 7 bases outside the gene matches. CDR3 length: 15 residues. Germline V gives CDR1 KGHDR, CDR2 SFDVKD.

The DNA for the CDR3 is TGTGCCAGCTCACCGAATCACATGAACACTGAAGCTTTCTTT. Protein: CASSPNHMNTEAFF. This chain uses TRBV18 with TRBJ1-1; D gene ambiguous. Between the trimmed V and J ends, which lost 3 bases and 0 bases, there was a span of 8 bases. Looked up from germline, CDR1 is KGHSH and CDR2 is LQKENI. The CDR3 is 14 amino acids.

This clonotype was seen at least ten times. The gene calls are TRBV4-1 and TRBJ2-1, with 7 bases fitting TRBD1. In germline, CDR1 is MGHRA, CDR2 YSYEKL. Unmatched junction bases numbered 10, after V lost 4 bases and J lost 7 bases. The CDR3 is 15 residues long. The DNA of the CDR3 is TGCGCCAGCAGCCGACGGGACAGCAGAGTGAATGAGCAGTTCTTC. Protein sequence: CASSRRDSRVNEQFF.

V is TRBV4-1 and J is TRBJ2-5; the match to TRBD2 covers 14 bases. Per germline, CDR1 MGHRA and CDR2 YSYEKL. V was pared by 1 base and J by 3 bases, with 4 bases of the junction left unmatched. This CDR3 is built from 17 residues. CDR3 sequence (DNA): TGCGCCAGCAGCCAAGGAGGACTAGCGGGGGGCAAAGAGACCCAGTACTTC. It codes for CASSQGGLAGGKETQYF.

The CDR3 is CASRSEGYSNYGYTF. Here the CDR3 DNA reads TGTGCCAGCAGATCGGAGGGATATTCTAACTATGGCTACACCTTC. J is TRBJ1-2 and V is TRBV25-1; D call uncertain. CDR3 length: 15 residues. In germline, CDR1 is MGHDK, CDR2 SYGVNS. Trimming left V 6 bases short and J 0 bases short, with 14 bases between.

This clonotype was counted a few times. In nucleotides, the CDR3 is TGTGCCAGCAGCCTGGGGGTGAGCACTGAAGCTTTCTTT. Protein: CASSLGVSTEAFF. The chain has TRBV7-9 and TRBJ1-1; maybe TRBD1 (5 bases). The ends were cut back, 5 bases at V and 4 bases at J, with 11 bases in the middle. The CDR3 consists of 13 residues. From germline, CDR1 is SEHNR and CDR2 FQNEAQ (reference sequence).

In this sample, this clonotype turned up a few times. This chain joins TRBV10-2 and TRBJ1-1; D perhaps matches TRBD1 (5 bases). This CDR3 region has 14 residues. The ends were cut back, 8 bases at V and 2 bases at J, with 15 bases in the middle. From germline, CDR1 is WSHSY and CDR2 SAAADI. CDR3 protein: CASYRGGINTEAFF. CDR3 coding DNA: TGCGCCAGCTACCGGGGGGGGATTAACACTGAAGCTTTCTTT.

This sequence joins TRBV5-6 and TRBJ2-3; tentatively, D is TRBD2 (7 bases). There are 14 residues in the CDR3. Looked up from germline, CDR1 is SGHDT and CDR2 is YYEEEE. The V gene lost 4 bases and the J gene lost 5 bases, with 14 bases spanning the gap. CDR3 in DNA: TGTGCCAGCAGCGTCGGGGGGCTTGGAGATACGCAGTATTTT. Amino acid sequence: CASSVGGLGDTQYF.

This clonotype was counted only a few times. In DNA, the CDR3 is TGTGCCACCAGCGCTCGAAGGGGGCCCCGCACAGATACGCAGTATTTT. Amino acid sequence: CATSARRGPRTDTQYF. V is TRBV15 and J is TRBJ2-3; 7 bases align to TRBD1. The CDR3 sequence is 16 residues long. Per germline, CDR1 LNHNV and CDR2 YYDKDF (reference sequence). After removal of 5 bases from V and 1 base from J, the junction contained 9 bases not matched to a gene.

This clonotype was detected only a few times. V is TRBV20-1 and J is TRBJ2-1, with D unresolved. The CDR3 is 15 residues long. Germline V gives CDR1 DFQATT, CDR2 SNEGSKA (reference sequence). Trimming took 5 bases from V and 5 from J, leaving 19 bases between them. The CDR3 protein is CSAFFGYPPDNEQFF. The CDR3 bases are TGCAGTGCTTTCTTCGGCTACCCTCCAGACAATGAGCAGTTCTTC.

This clonotype was seen more than once but under ten times. The chain recombines TRBV20-1 with TRBJ2-6, with 9 nucleotides matching TRBD1. Looked up from germline, CDR1 is DFQATT and CDR2 is SNEGSKA (reference sequence). With V trimmed by 5 bases and J by 2 bases, 10 bases remained unmatched. The CDR3 runs to 17 residues. This CDR3 is CSALGLGQGTGANVLTF. DNA of the CDR3: TGCAGTGCTTTAGGACTGGGACAGGGTACTGGGGCCAACGTCCTGACTTTC.

This clonotype was detected a few times. The chain has TRBV7-2 and TRBJ1-2, with TRBD1 identical over 7 bases. The germline gives CDR1 SGHTA, CDR2 FQGNSA. There are 16 residues in the CDR3. V was pared by 5 bases and J by 0 bases, with 9 bases of the junction left unmatched. The CDR3 spells CASSLNRDSTNYGYTF. CDR3 DNA: TGTGCCAGCAGCCTCAATCGGGACAGTACTAACTATGGCTACACCTTC.

The V call is TRBV6-5, the J call TRBJ2-7, with TRBD2 identical over 10 bases. Germline V gives CDR1 MNHEY, CDR2 SVGAGI. The CDR3 covers 15 residues. V gave up 4 bases and J gave up 7 bases; unmatched junction bases: 10. The CDR3, as DNA: TGTGCCAGCAGTTCTTTGACTAGCGGGCTGGGGGAGCAGTACTTC. The encoded protein is CASSSLTSGLGEQYF.

This clonotype was detected a few times. The chain couples TRBV30 to TRBJ2-1; 7 bases align to TRBD2. Per germline, CDR1 GTSNPN and CDR2 SVGIG (reference sequence). Trimming at V came to 0 bases and at J to 10 bases, leaving 9 bases not matched to a gene. The CDR3 has 14 amino acids. CDR3 protein: CAWSVGTTSREQFF. The CDR3 region has the DNA TGTGCCTGGAGTGTCGGGACTACCTCCAGGGAGCAGTTCTTC.

This clonotype came up many times. J is TRBJ2-7 and V is TRBV5-1; 11 bases agree with TRBD2. CDR3 size: 18 residues. The J segment lost 4 bases and the V segment lost 1 base, leaving 13 bases of the junction unmatched. Germline V lookup: CDR1 SGHRS, CDR2 YFSETQ. CDR3 DNA: TGCGCCAGCAGCTTGAAACCCTTGGTAGCGGGAGGGACGTACGAGCAGTACTTC. This gives the protein CASSLKPLVAGGTYEQYF.

This clonotype was seen a handful of times. V and J are TRBV28 and TRBJ1-5, with D tentatively TRBD1 (5 bases). This CDR3 has 13 amino acids. Trimming took off 5 bases at V and 6 bases at J, with 11 bases between the two ends. Germline lookup yields CDR1 MDHEN and CDR2 SYDVKM. In DNA, the CDR3 is TGTGCCAGCAGTGGGGGGTTCCTTCAGCCCCAGCATTTT. Translated: CASSGGFLQPQHF. The entire variable domain, with the rest obtained from reference TRBV28 and TRBJ1-5, is as follows: DVKVTQSSRYLVKRTGEKVFLECVQDMDHENMFWYRQDPGLGLRLIYFSYDVKMKEKGDIPEGYSVSREKKERFSLILESASTNQTSMYLCASSGGFLQPQHFGDGTRLSIL.

V usage is TRBV5-4 and J usage is TRBJ2-1, with D perhaps assigned TRBD1 or TRBD2 (5 bases each). V lost 1 base to trimming and J lost 8 bases, with 13 bases between them. The length of the CDR3 is 14 residues. Germline V gene data show CDR1 as SGHNT and CDR2 as YYREEE (reference sequence). CDR3 in DNA: TGTGCCAGCAGCTTGTCCGGGGCGGGCTATGAGCAGTTCTTC. Its protein is CASSLSGAGYEQFF.

V gene TRBV24-1 combines with J gene TRBJ2-1; 14 nucleotides agree with TRBD2. CDR1 is KGHDR and CDR2 is SFDVKD in the germline V gene. This CDR3 is 18 amino acids long. The ends lost 9 bases at V and 3 bases at J; junction bases unmatched: 12. CDR3 sequence: CATPTAGLAGEIYNEQFF. The DNA of the CDR3 is TGTGCCACCCCCACTGCGGGACTAGCGGGGGAAATCTACAATGAGCAGTTCTTC.

Many counts were recorded for this clonotype. V usage is TRBV5-1 and J usage is TRBJ1-5; D call uncertain. Germline assignment: CDR1 SGHRS and CDR2 YFSETQ. V lost 4 bases to trimming and J lost 7 bases, with 0 bases between them. CDR3 length: 9 residues. This chain's CDR3 is CASSQPQHF. The CDR3 nucleotides read TGCGCCAGCAGCCAGCCCCAGCATTTT.

This clonotype was found a few times. This chain links TRBV29-1 with TRBJ2-2; 10 nucleotides match TRBD1. J was trimmed by 3 bases and V by 7 bases; bases with no gene match: 5. The length of the CDR3 is 14 residues. Per germline, CDR1 SQVTM and CDR2 ANQGSEA. CDR3 amino acids: CSGGQGRDTGELFF. CDR3 bases: TGCAGCGGGGGACAGGGGCGGGACACCGGGGAGCTGTTTTTT.

This clonotype was recorded a few times. The V and J genes are TRBV7-9 and TRBJ2-7; TRBD2 aligns across 10 bases. CDR3 length: 16 residues. Trimming removed 5 bases from V and 2 bases from J; junction bases left unmatched: 9. Looked up from germline, CDR1 is SEHNR and CDR2 is FQNEAQ (reference sequence). CDR3 nucleotide sequence: TGTGCCAGCAGCGGTGGGCTAGCGGGGGTTACCTACGAGCAGTACTTC. Translated: CASSGGLAGVTYEQYF.

The V gene is TRBV7-2, the J gene TRBJ1-1; D may be TRBD1 (6 bases). The V gene's germline CDR1 is SGHTA and CDR2 FQGNSA. The CDR3 runs 14 residues. The germline V and J ends were trimmed by 6 bases and 0 bases, with 11 bases remaining between them. CDR3 DNA sequence: TGTGCCAGCAGGGGGTGGGACATGAACACTGAAGCTTTCTTT. As protein: CASRGWDMNTEAFF.